This record looks at one T cell receptor beta chain sequence and its context. The data derive from a study of blood T cell repertoires in COVID-19. Whole-study context: From T cells, B-cell-depleted T cells, or PBMCs came the material, which was cDNA or gDNA.

Clones were sequenced by immunoSEQ multiplex PCR, and TCRdb holds only the in-frame ones, with some missing. The profile shows tens of thousands of clones, around 80% of them singletons. The germline CDR1 and CDR2 sequences are SGHDT and YYEEEE. The CDR3 has 12 amino acids. Trimming took off 6 bases at V and 11 bases at J, with 17 bases between the two ends. The receptor's source is an older man with active or convalescent COVID-19. V usage is TRBV5-6 and J usage is TRBJ1-1; D ambiguous. The source material was peripheral blood. CDR3 sequence reads: CASTQRAGEAFF. CDR3 nucleotides: TGTGCCAGCACCCAGCGGGCCGGTGAGGCTTTCTTT.